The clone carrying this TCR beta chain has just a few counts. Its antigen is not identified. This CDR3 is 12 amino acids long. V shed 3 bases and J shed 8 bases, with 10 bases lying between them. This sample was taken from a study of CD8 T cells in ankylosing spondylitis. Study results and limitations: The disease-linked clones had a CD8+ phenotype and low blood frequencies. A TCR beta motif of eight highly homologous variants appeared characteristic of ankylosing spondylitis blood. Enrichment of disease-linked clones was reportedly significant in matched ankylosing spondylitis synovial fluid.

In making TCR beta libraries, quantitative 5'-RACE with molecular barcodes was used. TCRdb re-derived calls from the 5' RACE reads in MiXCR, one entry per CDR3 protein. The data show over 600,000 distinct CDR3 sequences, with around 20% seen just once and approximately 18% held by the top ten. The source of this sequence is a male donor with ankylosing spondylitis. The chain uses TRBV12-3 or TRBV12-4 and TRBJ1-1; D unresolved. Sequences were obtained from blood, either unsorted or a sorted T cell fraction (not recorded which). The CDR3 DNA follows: TGTGCCAGCAGTTTTGTGCAATCCGAAGCTTTCTTT. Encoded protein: CASSFVQSEAFF.